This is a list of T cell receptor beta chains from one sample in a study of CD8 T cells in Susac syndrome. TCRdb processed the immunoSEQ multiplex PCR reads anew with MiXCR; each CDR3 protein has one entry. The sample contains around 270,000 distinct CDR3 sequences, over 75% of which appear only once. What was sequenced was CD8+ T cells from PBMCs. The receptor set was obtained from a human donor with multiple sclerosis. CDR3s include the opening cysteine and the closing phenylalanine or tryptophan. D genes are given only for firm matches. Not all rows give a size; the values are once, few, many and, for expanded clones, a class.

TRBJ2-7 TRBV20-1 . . TGCAGTGCTAGAGATCCCGAAAGGGCTAACGAGCAGTACTTC CSARDPERANEQYF
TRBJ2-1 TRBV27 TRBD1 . TGTGCCAGCAGGGAATGGGACAGCTCCTACAATGAGCAGTTCTTC CASREWDSSYNEQFF
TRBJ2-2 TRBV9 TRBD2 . TGTGCCAGCAGCGCTAGCGGGACTTGGACCGGGGAGCTGTTTTTT CASSASGTWTGELFF
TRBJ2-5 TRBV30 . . TGTGCCTGGAGGTTTGCAGGGGTCGGCGAGACCCAGTACTTC CAWRFAGVGETQYF
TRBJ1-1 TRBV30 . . TGTGCCTGGAGTGAAGACGGGGCTTACACTGAAGCTTTCTTT CAWSEDGAYTEAFF
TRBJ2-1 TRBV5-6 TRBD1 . TGTGCCAGCAGCTTCTTAGGACAGGCCAATGAGCAGTTCTTC CASSFLGQANEQFF
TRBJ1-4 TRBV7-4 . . TGTGCCAGCAGCTTCCTCCGGGACGGACATGAAAAACTGTTTTTT CASSFLRDGHEKLFF
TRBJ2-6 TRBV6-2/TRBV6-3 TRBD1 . TGTGCCAGCAGTAACAGGGGATCTGGGGCCAACGTCCTGACTTTC CASSNRGSGANVLTF
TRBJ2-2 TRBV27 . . TGTGCCAGCAGCTGGCAAGGGAACCTTTACACCGGGGAGCTGTTTTTT CASSWQGNLYTGELFF
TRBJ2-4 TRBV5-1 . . TGCGCCAGCAGCCCTGGACGGCCATACACCCCGAGGGGCATTCAGTACTTC CASSPGRPYTPRGIQYF
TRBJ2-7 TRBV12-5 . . TGTGCTAGTGGTTTAGGGACACTGAGCGACGAGCAGTACTTC CASGLGTLSDEQYF
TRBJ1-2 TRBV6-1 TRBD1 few TGTGCCAGCAGGAAACTGACAGGGCTTAGTCTTGGCTACACCTTC CASRKLTGLSLGYTF
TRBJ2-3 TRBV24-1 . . TGTGCCACCAGTGAGTTGGCGGACGACCACACAGATACGCAGTATTTT CATSELADDHTDTQYF
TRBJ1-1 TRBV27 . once TGTGCCAGCAGTTTATTTTCGTACAGCGAAGCTTTCTTT CASSLFSYSEAFF
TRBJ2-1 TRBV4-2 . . TGTGCCAGCAGCCAAGATTATTTGCCCAGCGCTCGCTCCTACAATGAGCAGTTCTTC CASSQDYLPSARSYNEQFF
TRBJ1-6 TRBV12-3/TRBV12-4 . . TGTGCCAGCAGTTTGACAGGAACAAATTCACCCCTCCACTTT CASSLTGTNSPLHF
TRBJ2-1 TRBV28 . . TGTGCCAGCAGTTTATGGCGCAATGAGCAGTTCTTC CASSLWRNEQFF
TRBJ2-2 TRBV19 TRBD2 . TGTGCCAGTCGGTCTCCGTCGACTAGCGCTTCGAACACCGGGGAGCTGTTTTTT CASRSPSTSASNTGELFF
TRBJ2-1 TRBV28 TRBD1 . TGTGCCAGCAGTGTGACAGGGGGCGTTATCTTCTTC CASSVTGGVIFF
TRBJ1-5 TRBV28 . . TGTGCCAGCAGTTTCCCCAGGGAGGGACATAGCAATCAGCCCCAGCATTTT CASSFPREGHSNQPQHF
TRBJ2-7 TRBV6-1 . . TGTGCCAGCAGTGAAGCCCGGGAGCAGTACTTC CASSEAREQYF
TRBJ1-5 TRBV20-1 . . TGCAGTGCTAGAGATCGGATGCCGGGTAATCAGCCCCAGCATTTT CSARDRMPGNQPQHF
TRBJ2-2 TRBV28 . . TGTGCCAGCAGCTACCCCCTCGGGCAGCATACGAACACCGGGGAGCTGTTTTTT CASSYPLGQHTNTGELFF
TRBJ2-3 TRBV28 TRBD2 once TGTGCCAGCAGTTTTCCTAATAGCGGGAGGGCCGGAGATACGCAGTATTTT CASSFPNSGRAGDTQYF
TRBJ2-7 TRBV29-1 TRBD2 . TGCAGCGTCCTTAGACTAGCGGGAGTTGGATACGAGCAGTACTTC CSVLRLAGVGYEQYF
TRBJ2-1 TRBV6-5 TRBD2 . TGTGCCAGCAGCATCCAGGGAGGGTCGGTCAATGAGCAGTTCTTC CASSIQGGSVNEQFF
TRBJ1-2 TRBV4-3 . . TGCGCCAGCAGCCAAGATCGTGTGACAGCTTATGGCTACACCTTC CASSQDRVTAYGYTF
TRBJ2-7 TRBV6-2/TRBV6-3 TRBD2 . TGTGCCAGCAGCTTAACTAGCGCCGAGGGGGAGCAGTACTTC CASSLTSAEGEQYF
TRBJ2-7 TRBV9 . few TGTGCCAGCAGCTCCGGGGGGCTAGCTCACTACGAGCAGTACTTC CASSSGGLAHYEQYF
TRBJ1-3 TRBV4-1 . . TGCGCCAGCAGAGAACAGGGACAATCTGGAAACACCATATATTTT CASREQGQSGNTIYF
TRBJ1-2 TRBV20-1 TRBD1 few TGCAGTGCTAGGGGACAGGGGGACTATGGCTACACCTTC CSARGQGDYGYTF
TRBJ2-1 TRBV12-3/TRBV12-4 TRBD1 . TGTGCCAGCAGCTCCGGGACAGGCTTCTACAATGAGCAGTTCTTC CASSSGTGFYNEQFF
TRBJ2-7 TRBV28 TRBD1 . TGTGCCAGCAGTGCGCCCCAGGGGGCCCCCTACGAGCAGTACTTC CASSAPQGAPYEQYF
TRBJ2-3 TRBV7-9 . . TGTGCCAGCAGCTTAGATGCTAGCCTAGATACGCAGTATTTT CASSLDASLDTQYF
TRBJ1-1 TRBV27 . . TGTGCCAGTTCAAACGGTACCACTGAAGCTTTCTTT CASSNGTTEAFF
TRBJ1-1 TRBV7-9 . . TGTGCCAGCAGCACCGGGCCTCAGGCTTTCTTT CASSTGPQAFF
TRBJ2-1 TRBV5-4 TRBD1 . TGTGCCAGCAGCGGGGACAGGGTGCTCAACGGGCAGTTCTTC CASSGDRVLNGQFF
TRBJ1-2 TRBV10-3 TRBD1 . TGTGCCATCAGCTATCCAGGGGGCGAGGCTAACTATGGCTACACCTTC CAISYPGGEANYGYTF
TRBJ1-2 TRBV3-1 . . TGTGCCAGCAGCGCCGGACAGAGTAACTATGGCTACACCTTC CASSAGQSNYGYTF
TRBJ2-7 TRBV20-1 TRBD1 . TGCAGTGCTAGAGCCCCAGACAGGGTAATCTACGAGCAGTACTTC CSARAPDRVIYEQYF
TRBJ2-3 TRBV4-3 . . TGCGCCAGCAGCCAAGATCTCGGGGTCTGGGGGCAGGATACGCAGTATTTT CASSQDLGVWGQDTQYF
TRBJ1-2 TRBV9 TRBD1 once TGTGCCAGCAGCGTAGGACAGGGGAACTATGGCTACACCTTC CASSVGQGNYGYTF
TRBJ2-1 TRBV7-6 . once TGTGCCAGCAGCTACTCGGTGTGGAGCTCCTACAATGAGCAGTTCTTC CASSYSVWSSYNEQFF
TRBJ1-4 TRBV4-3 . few TGCGCCAGCAGCCAAGATTCTGGCCCAACTAATGAAAAACTGTTTTTT CASSQDSGPTNEKLFF
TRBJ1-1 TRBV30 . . TGTGCCTGGACGCGCACTCCGTCGGGGACTGAAGCTTTCTTT CAWTRTPSGTEAFF
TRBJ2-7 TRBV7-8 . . TGTGCCAGCAGCTCCGTGGGTGGACCCACCGAGCAGTACTTC CASSSVGGPTEQYF
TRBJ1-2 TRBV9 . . TGTGCCAGCAGCGTACTTGGGGCAGGGCGAGGCTACACCTTC CASSVLGAGRGYTF
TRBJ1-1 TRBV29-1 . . TGCAGCGTTGAAGATCTTGGAGTGAAGGTGGGACCGGGAGCTTTCTTT CSVEDLGVKVGPGAFF